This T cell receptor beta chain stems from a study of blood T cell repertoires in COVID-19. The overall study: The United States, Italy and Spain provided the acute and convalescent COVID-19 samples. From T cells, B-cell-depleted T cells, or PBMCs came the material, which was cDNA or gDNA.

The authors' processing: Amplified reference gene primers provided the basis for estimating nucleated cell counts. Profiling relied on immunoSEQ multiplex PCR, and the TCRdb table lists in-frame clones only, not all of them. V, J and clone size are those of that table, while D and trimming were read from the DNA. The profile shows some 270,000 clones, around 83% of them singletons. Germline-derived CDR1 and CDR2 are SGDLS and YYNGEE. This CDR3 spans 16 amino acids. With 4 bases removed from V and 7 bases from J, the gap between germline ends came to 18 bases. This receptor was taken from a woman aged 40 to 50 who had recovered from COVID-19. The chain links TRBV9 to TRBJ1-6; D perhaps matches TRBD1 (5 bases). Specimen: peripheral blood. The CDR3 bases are TGTGCCAGCAGCCCACAAATGACAGCGTCGAATTCACCCCTCCACTTT. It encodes CASSPQMTASNSPLHF.